This passage covers 5 T cell receptor beta chains from one sample sequenced in a study of T cells after yellow fever vaccination. Each CDR3 protein gets one entry after TCRdb re-called the 5' RACE reads with MiXCR. The sample includes some 220,000 distinct CDR3 sequences, less than 3.5% of them seen just once. The sequenced sample was CD4+ T cells sorted from PBMCs, obtained 10 days after the yellow fever booster vaccination. Source of these receptors: a man younger than 30 who received the YFV17D yellow fever vaccine.

V is TRBV18 and J is TRBJ2-7, with D possibly being TRBD1 (6 bases). With 3 bases removed from V and 5 bases from J, the gap between germline ends came to 17 bases. Germline values: CDR1 KGHSH, CDR2 LQKENI. This CDR3 has 15 amino acids. The CDR3 DNA follows: TGTGCCAGCTCACCGAACCCAGGGGCTGTAGACGAGCAGTACGTC. Its protein product is CASSPNPGAVDEQYV.

This clonotype was picked up a small number of times. The chain combines TRBV20-1 with TRBJ2-3; 8 bases are shared with TRBD1. Germline loops: CDR1 DFQATT, CDR2 SNEGSKA (reference sequence). The V and J ends lost 3 bases and 4 bases, in that order; junction bases with no gene match: 3. The CDR3 is made up of 13 amino acids. CDR3 in amino acids: CSASDRGPDTQYF. The DNA for the CDR3 is TGCAGTGCTAGCGACAGGGGCCCAGATACGCAGTATTTT.

In this sample, this clonotype turned up a few times. V is TRBV12-3 or TRBV12-4 and J is TRBJ2-3; a weak D match, TRBD2 (5 bases). Trimming cost V 1 base and J 4 bases, with 12 bases left between them. The CDR3 is made up of 15 amino acids. The CDR3 DNA sequence: TGTGCCAGCAGTTTAGGTCCTGCCGGGGCAGATACGCAGTATTTT. Translation: CASSLGPAGADTQYF.

This clonotype was counted a few times. The chain links TRBV6-6 to TRBJ1-6; a possible D gene is TRBD1 (6 bases). Germline V gene sequence: CDR1 MNHNY, CDR2 SVGAGI (reference sequence). The CDR3 length is 15 residues. Trimming shortened V by 2 bases and J by 5 bases, and 10 bases separated the two germline ends. The CDR3 DNA follows: TGTGCCAGCAGTTACGGACAGACCGATAATTCACCCCTCCACTTT. It yields the protein CASSYGQTDNSPLHF.

This clonotype has a count of ten or more. The chain recombines TRBV23-1 with TRBJ2-7; D call uncertain. TRBV23-1 falls under the ORF class, with uncertain function. V lost 4 bases and J 6 bases, leaving 16 bases between the germline ends. CDR3 size: 14 residues. This CDR3 reads CASSPTARRGEQYF. The CDR3 bases are TGCGCCAGCAGTCCGACGGCCAGACGAGGCGAGCAGTACTTC.